This record looks at one T cell receptor beta chain sequence and its context. Antigen specificity is unknown. Clones were read by immunoSEQ multiplex PCR, and TCRdb kept only the in-frame ones, dropping some. In the table there are about 72,000 clones, roughly nine tenths of which are singletons. This sample is drawn from a study of OX40 agonist ivuxolimab in advanced cancers. Study as a whole: Three dose-escalation patients had partial responses: one with hepatocellular carcinoma and two with cutaneous melanoma. The study, taken as a whole, reports: Circulating CD4+ and CD8+ T cells showed clonal expansion by week 6 at 0.1 to 3.0 mg/kg. Partly responding patients at 0.1-3.0 mg/kg showed some of the smallest clonal expansion. Mean expanded clone counts were higher in CD8+ than CD4+ T cells.

This TCR derives from an adult with an advanced solid tumor such as melanoma, head and neck, liver or kidney cancer. The specimen was CD4+ or CD8+ T cells sorted from blood, collected in a trial of the OX40 agonist ivuxolimab.

The CDR3 DNA reads TGCGCCAGCAGCGTTTACAGGGGGAGTAGCTCCTACGAGCAGTACTTC. The encoded protein is CASSVYRGSSSYEQYF. The chain combines TRBV5-1 with TRBJ2-7, with 8 bases identical to TRBD1. The germline V gene encodes CDR1 SGHRS and CDR2 YFSETQ. The ends lost 4 bases at V and 0 bases at J; junction bases unmatched: 9. This CDR3 spans 16 amino acids. The whole variable domain, filled in from reference TRBV5-1 and TRBJ2-7, reads KAGVTQTPRYLIKTRGQQVTLSCSPISGHRSVSWYQQTPGQGLQFLFEYFSETQRNKGNFPGRFSGRQFSNSRSEMNVSTLELGDSALYLCASSVYRGSSSYEQYFGPGTRLTVT.